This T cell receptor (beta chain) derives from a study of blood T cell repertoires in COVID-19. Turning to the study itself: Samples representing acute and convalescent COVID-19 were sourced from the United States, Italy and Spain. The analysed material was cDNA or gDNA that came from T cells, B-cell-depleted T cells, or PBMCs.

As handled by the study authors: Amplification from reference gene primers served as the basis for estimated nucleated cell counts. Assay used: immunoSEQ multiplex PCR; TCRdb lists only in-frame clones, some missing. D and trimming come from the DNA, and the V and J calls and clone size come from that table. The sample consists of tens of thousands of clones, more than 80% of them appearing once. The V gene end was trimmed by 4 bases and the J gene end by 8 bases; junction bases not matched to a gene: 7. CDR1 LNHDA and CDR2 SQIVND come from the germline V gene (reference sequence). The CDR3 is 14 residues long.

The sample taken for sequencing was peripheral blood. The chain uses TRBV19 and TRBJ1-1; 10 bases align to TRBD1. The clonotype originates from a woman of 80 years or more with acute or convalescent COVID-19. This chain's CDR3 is CASSRGQGTPEAFF. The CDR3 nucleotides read TGTGCCAGTAGTAGGGGACAGGGGACCCCCGAAGCTTTCTTT.